Each of the 17 T cell receptor beta chains below was sequenced from the same sample in a study of shared clonotypes between healthy human individuals. Here immunoSEQ multiplex PCR was the method, and the copy in TCRdb shows in-frame clones only, minus some. The data contain about 2.5 million clones, roughly 92% of them singletons. Sequenced: naive CD4+ T cells from PBMCs. Subset of the sample: CD45RA+ positively selected. The receptor source for this set is a man aged 18 to 35 in good health. Some clones in this sample may be carry-over from other donors' samples.

In its sample, this clone was seen once. The gene calls are TRBV7-2 and TRBJ2-7; no clear D. Germline V CDR1 and CDR2: SGHTA, FQGNSA. CDR3 size: 13 residues. The V end lost 0 bases, the J end lost 12 bases, and 15 bases lay between the germline ends. CDR3 region: CASSLASLHNLYF. DNA for the CDR3: TGTGCCAGCAGCTTAGCGAGTTTACACAACCTGTACTTC. Full variable domain (missing parts from reference TRBV7-2 and TRBJ2-7): GAGVSQSPSNKVTEKGKDVELRCDPISGHTALYWYRQSLGQGLEFLIYFQGNSAPDKSGLPSDRFSAERTGGSVSTLTIQRTQQEDSAVYLCASSLASLHNLYFGPGTRLTVT.

A single count supports this clone. V and J are TRBV5-1 and TRBJ2-2, with D perhaps TRBD1 (5 bases). Germline CDR1 SGHRS, CDR2 YFSETQ. The CDR3 has 15 residues. The germline V and J ends were trimmed by 4 bases and 4 bases, with 14 bases remaining between them. The CDR3 sequence is CASSTRASFTGELFF. DNA for the CDR3: TGCGCCAGCAGCACCAGGGCGAGTTTCACCGGGGAGCTGTTTTTT.

The chain couples TRBV5-4 to TRBJ2-3; 7 bases align to TRBD1. Germline V gene data show CDR1 as SGHNT and CDR2 as YYREEE (reference sequence). V lost 5 bases and J lost 5; bases outside the gene matches: 11. The CDR3 extends over 15 amino acids. Here the CDR3 DNA reads TGTGCCAGCAGTCGTTCAGGGGGTTTGGGAGATACGCAGTATTTT. Its translation is CASSRSGGLGDTQYF.

The CDR3 sequence is CASSGDIGYEQYF. The CDR3, as DNA: TGTGCCAGCAGTGGGGACATAGGGTACGAGCAGTACTTC. The chain couples TRBV9 to TRBJ2-7; a possible D gene is TRBD1 (6 bases). V shed 5 bases and J shed 4 bases, with 13 bases lying between them. The germline V gene has CDR1 SGDLS and CDR2 YYNGEE. The CDR3 consists of 13 residues.

The V and J genes are TRBV9 and TRBJ2-4; D may correspond to TRBD1 or TRBD2 (6 bases each). The CDR3 has 15 amino acids. The V end was cut by 0 bases, the J end by 1 base, with 8 bases between. Germline CDR1 SGDLS, CDR2 YYNGEE. The CDR3: CASSVAGAAKNIQYF. DNA of the CDR3: TGTGCCAGCAGCGTAGCGGGGGCGGCCAAAAACATTCAGTACTTC.

The chain couples TRBV2 to TRBJ1-4; D may be TRBD1 (6 bases). The V and J ends lost 6 bases and 4 bases respectively, with 12 bases between them. The CDR3 is made up of 14 amino acids. Per germline, CDR1 SNHLY and CDR2 FYNNEI. The CDR3 coding sequence is TGTGCCAGCAGACTGGACAGAAATAATGAAAAACTGTTTTTT. Its translation is CASRLDRNNEKLFF.

This clone was recorded only once. In DNA, the CDR3 is TGTGCCAGCAGTCGTAGCACAGATACGCAGTATTTT. The encoded protein is CASSRSTDTQYF. The chain employs TRBV11-2 and TRBJ2-3; D gene uncertain. With 6 bases removed from V and 0 bases from J, the gap between germline ends came to 4 bases. CDR3 length equals 12 residues. Looked up from germline, CDR1 is SGHAT and CDR2 is FQNNGV.

For the CDR3, the DNA is TGCAGCGTAAAACCCGGGACAGCGAACGAGCAGTACTTC. The encoded protein is CSVKPGTANEQYF. The chain combines TRBV29-1 with TRBJ2-7, with 7 bases aligning to TRBD1. Germline CDR1 reads SQVTM; CDR2 reads ANQGSEA. V was clipped by 6 bases and J by 5 bases; unmatched bases: 10. The CDR3 covers 13 residues.

The J gene is TRBJ1-1, the V gene TRBV5-1; D might be TRBD1 (5 bases). Germline V lookup: CDR1 SGHRS, CDR2 YFSETQ. The V gene lost 3 bases and the J gene lost 3 bases, with 12 bases spanning the gap. The CDR3 length is 14 residues. This CDR3 is CASSWRGRYTEAFF. The CDR3 bases are TGCGCCAGCAGCTGGCGGGGGAGATACACTGAAGCTTTCTTT.

J is TRBJ2-7 and V is TRBV7-9; 10 positions agree with TRBD1. V gave up 6 bases and J gave up 7 bases; unmatched junction bases: 12. Germline V gene data show CDR1 as SEHNR and CDR2 as FQNEAQ (reference sequence). The length of the CDR3 is 15 residues. CDR3 nucleotide sequence: TGTGCCAGCAGTTCCCGGGACAGGGGAATTGAAGAGCAGTACTTC. This gives the protein CASSSRDRGIEEQYF.

This clone has just one count. V gene TRBV7-2 combines with J gene TRBJ2-1; D ambiguous. Trimming took 2 bases from V and 0 from J, leaving 11 bases between them. The CDR3 totals 16 residues. The V gene's germline CDR1 is SGHTA and CDR2 FQGNSA. The CDR3 DNA reads as TGTGCCAGCAGCTTATTTTTGGCTAGCTCCTACAATGAGCAGTTCTTC. It yields the protein CASSLFLASSYNEQFF.

Regarding this clone: Other DNA sequences of this sample code for an identical CDR3. The chain's CDR3 is CASSPSNEQYF. The CDR3 nucleotides read TGTGCCAGCTCACCGTCTAACGAGCAGTACTTC. The chain combines TRBV18 with TRBJ2-7; D unclear. CDR1 is KGHSH and CDR2 is LQKENI in the germline V gene. The V end lost 3 bases, the J end lost 5 bases, and 5 bases lay between the germline ends. The CDR3 loop spans 11 amino acids.

The chain couples TRBV18 to TRBJ2-6; tentatively, D is TRBD2 (5 bases). V gave up 4 bases and J gave up 0 bases, with 13 bases separating them. Germline V gene sequence: CDR1 KGHSH, CDR2 LQKENI. This CDR3 contains 17 residues. The CDR3 DNA is TGTGCCAGCTCACTGGACTTAAGGAGCTCTGGGGCCAACGTCCTGACTTTC. This codes for CASSLDLRSSGANVLTF.

CDR3 protein: CASSLQGGNTIYF. DNA of the CDR3: TGTGCCAGCAGTTTACAGGGTGGAAACACCATATATTTT. This rearrangement joins TRBV28 to TRBJ1-3, with D possibly being TRBD1 (5 bases). Germline-derived CDR1 and CDR2 are MDHEN and SYDVKM. This CDR3 has 13 amino acids. Trimming removed 2 bases at V and 3 bases at J, with 5 bases between.

This clone was picked up one time. The J gene is TRBJ2-1, the V gene TRBV6-1; 8 bases fit TRBD1. The CDR3 covers 15 residues. CDR1 and CDR2 from the germline V gene are MNHNS and SASEGT. J lost 2 bases, V lost 3 bases, and 3 bases had no gene match. CDR3 sequence reads: CASSDRTGPYNEQFF. Here the CDR3 DNA reads TGTGCCAGCAGTGATAGGACAGGGCCCTACAATGAGCAGTTCTTC.

This chain connects TRBV7-3 to TRBJ2-7; D remains ambiguous. The CDR3 contains 13 residues. Trimming took 3 bases from V and 3 from J, leaving 9 bases between them. Germline CDR1 is SGHTA and CDR2 is FQGTGA. The CDR3 reads CASSLDPYYEQYF. The CDR3 DNA follows: TGTGCCAGCAGCTTGGACCCCTACTACGAGCAGTACTTC.

The rearrangement links TRBV5-5 to TRBJ1-5; D gene unclear. The V gene lost 4 bases and the J gene lost 0 bases, with 17 bases spanning the gap. The CDR3 totals 17 residues. CDR1 SGHKS and CDR2 YYEKEE come from the germline V gene (reference sequence). The CDR3 region is CASSAGPFLNSNQPQHF. The CDR3 DNA is TGTGCCAGCAGCGCGGGCCCATTCCTAAATAGCAATCAGCCCCAGCATTTT.